These T cell receptor beta chains were read from a single sample in a study of sequential checkpoint blockade in melanoma. Assay used: immunoSEQ multiplex PCR; TCRdb lists only in-frame clones, some missing. Of 3,900 or so clones detected, roughly 50% appear once; the ten largest clones hold 20% to 25%. The sample in question was CD8+ T cells sorted from blood (inferred from file names), obtained from a patient given nivolumab and ipilimumab in sequence. Receptors were obtained from a human patient with melanoma. Some clones in this sample may be carry-over from other donors' samples. Both conserved end residues are part of each CDR3. The order of the fields is V gene, D gene, J gene, clone size, CDR3 protein, CDR3 DNA. A D gene is named only where the DNA matches it firmly. For some rows the clone size is stated as once, few or many, or as a class when expanded; others skip it.

>TRBV7-9|TRBD1|TRBJ2-7|.
CASSGDLGTGVGEQYF
TGTGCCAGCTCGGGAGACCTCGGGACAGGGGTCGGCGAGCAGTACTTC
>TRBV6-5|TRBD1|TRBJ1-2|.
CASSRQGGWDYGYTF
TGTGCCAGCAGCCGACAGGGAGGTTGGGACTATGGCTACACCTTC
>TRBV7-9|TRBD1|TRBJ2-1|.
CASSDTGGLGNEQFF
TGTGCCAGCAGCGATACAGGGGGCTTGGGCAATGAGCAGTTCTTC
>TRBV7-8|TRBD1|TRBJ1-1|few
CASSLMGQGAEAFF
TGTGCCAGCAGCTTAATGGGACAGGGCGCTGAAGCTTTCTTT
>TRBV19|TRBD2|TRBJ2-1|.
CASSMEGAGGRGNEQFF
TGTGCCAGTAGTATGGAAGGAGCGGGGGGGCGCGGCAATGAGCAGTTCTTC
>TRBV18|.|TRBJ1-1|.
CASSPAGRNTEAFF
TGTGCCAGCTCACCAGCGGGTCGGAACACTGAAGCTTTCTTT
>TRBV6-4|TRBD2|TRBJ2-5|few
CASSRTSGGQETQYF
TGTGCCAGCTCCAGGACTAGCGGGGGACAAGAGACCCAGTACTTC
>TRBV27|TRBD1|TRBJ2-1|.
CASSLGTGFYNEQFF
TGTGCCAGCAGTTTAGGGACAGGGTTTTACAATGAGCAGTTCTTC
>TRBV11-2|TRBD2|TRBJ2-5|.
CASSPRSGGLQETQYF
TGTGCCAGCAGCCCTCGTAGCGGGGGGCTGCAAGAGACCCAGTACTTC
>TRBV4-1|TRBD2|TRBJ2-5|.
CASSQTSGGAETQYF
TGCGCCAGCAGCCAAACCAGCGGGGGGGCGGAGACCCAGTACTTC
>TRBV9|TRBD2|TRBJ2-5|.
CASSRDGLASKTQYF
TGTGCCAGCAGCCGAGACGGACTAGCATCGAAGACCCAGTACTTC
>TRBV7-2|.|TRBJ1-4|.
CASSSTPVLSNEKLFF
TGTGCCAGCAGCTCGACACCAGTTCTCTCTAATGAAAAACTGTTTTTT
>TRBV19|TRBD2|TRBJ2-7|.
CASSVDLAGDYEQYF
TGTGCCAGTAGTGTTGACCTAGCGGGGGATTACGAGCAGTACTTC
>TRBV7-9|TRBD1|TRBJ2-5|few
CASSRRGLGETQYF
TGTGCCAGCAGCCGAAGGGGGCTGGGAGAGACCCAGTACTTC
>TRBV5-1|TRBD1|TRBJ1-2|.
CASSLYFRTGGNYGYTF
TGCGCCAGCAGCTTGTATTTCAGGACAGGGGGTAACTATGGCTACACCTTC
>TRBV6-1|.|TRBJ1-6|.
CASSEGQDQSPLHF
TGTGCCAGCAGTGAGGGACAAGACCAGTCACCCCTCCACTTT
>TRBV27|TRBD1|TRBJ2-7|.
CASSGQGRHEQYF
TGTGCCAGCAGTGGACAGGGGAGGCACGAGCAGTACTTC
>TRBV7-9|.|TRBJ1-2|.
CASSFNPSGGYGYTF
TGTGCCAGCAGCTTCAACCCCTCGGGGGGGTATGGCTACACCTTC
>TRBV19|.|TRBJ1-2|medium-sized
CASTPRDSNYGYTF
TGTGCCAGTACCCCTAGAGACAGTAACTATGGCTACACCTTC
>TRBV5-6|.|TRBJ1-1|.
CASSLGSGRRAFF
TGTGCCAGCAGCTTGGGTTCCGGTCGGAGGGCTTTCTTT
>TRBV27|TRBD2|TRBJ2-1|.
CASSERGDAYNEQFF
TGTGCCAGCAGTGAGCGGGGGGACGCTTACAATGAGCAGTTCTTC
>TRBV15|.|TRBJ2-7|.
CATSREGRSYEQYF
TGTGCCACCAGCAGAGAGGGCAGATCCTACGAGCAGTACTTC
>TRBV19|TRBD1|TRBJ2-5|.
CASSNTGGEETQYF
TGTGCCAGTAGTAACACAGGGGGCGAGGAGACCCAGTACTTC
>TRBV4-3|.|TRBJ1-5|.
CASSPAWNRGQPQHF
TGCGCCAGCAGCCCTGCCTGGAATCGAGGCCAGCCCCAGCATTTT
>TRBV28|TRBD1|TRBJ2-7|.
CASSFMAGGAEQYF
TGTGCCAGCAGTTTCATGGCAGGGGGCGCCGAGCAGTACTTC
>TRBV6-5|.|TRBJ2-7|.
CASSYARLATYEQYF
TGTGCCAGCAGTTATGCCCGGTTAGCCACCTACGAGCAGTACTTC
>TRBV19|.|TRBJ2-7|.
CASSPRGEPRVYEQYF
TGTGCCAGTAGTCCTAGAGGAGAGCCGCGGGTTTACGAGCAGTACTTC
>TRBV6-5|TRBD2|TRBJ2-5|.
CASSPGLAREQYF
TGTGCCAGCAGTCCGGGACTAGCGAGGGAGCAGTACTTC
>TRBV4-1|.|TRBJ1-4|.
CASSPGQAGKLFF
TGCGCCAGCAGCCCTGGACAAGCAGGGAAACTGTTTTTT
>TRBV30|.|TRBJ1-4|.
CAWSVSANEKLFF
TGTGCCTGGAGTGTGTCGGCTAATGAAAAACTGTTTTTT
>TRBV15|TRBD1|TRBJ2-5|.
CATSRDGTEETQYF
TGTGCCACCAGCAGAGACGGGACAGAAGAGACCCAGTACTTC
>TRBV4-2|TRBD2|TRBJ2-1|.
CASSQEGPSGGMVEQFF
TGTGCCAGCAGCCAAGAAGGTCCTAGCGGGGGAATGGTTGAGCAGTTCTTC
>TRBV30|TRBD1|TRBJ2-6|once
CAWSEGQVNSGANVLTF
TGTGCCTGGAGTGAAGGACAGGTCAACTCTGGGGCCAACGTCCTGACTTTC
>TRBV19|TRBD2|TRBJ2-3|few
CASSLREGSTDTQYF
TGTGCCAGTAGTCTGCGGGAGGGGAGCACAGATACGCAGTATTTT
>TRBV19|TRBD1|TRBJ2-7|few
CASSLWTGQGNEQYF
TGTGCCAGTAGTCTATGGACAGGGCAGGGAAACGAGCAGTACTTC
>TRBV6-5|.|TRBJ2-2|few
CASSYSISTGELFF
TGTGCCAGCAGTTACTCGATCAGCACCGGGGAGCTGTTTTTT
>TRBV27|.|TRBJ2-7|.
CASSLGGGEQYF
TGTGCCAGCAGTTTGGGGGGAGGCGAGCAGTACTTC
>TRBV7-9|TRBD1|TRBJ1-1|medium-sized
CASSPTDRGYTEAFF
TGTGCCAGCAGCCCTACGGACAGGGGGTACACTGAAGCTTTCTTT
>TRBV19|TRBD2|TRBJ2-2|.
CASSIGPSTGGPWTGELFF
TGTGCCAGTAGTATAGGCCCCTCTACGGGGGGGCCGTGGACCGGGGAGCTGTTTTTT
>TRBV19|TRBD1|TRBJ2-1|.
CASSIVARQGGEQFF
TGTGCCAGTAGTATTGTCGCCCGACAGGGCGGTGAGCAGTTCTTC
>TRBV4-3|.|TRBJ1-2|.
CAGRGGGRNGYTF
TGCGCCGGCAGAGGAGGAGGGAGGAACGGCTACACCTTC
>TRBV28|.|TRBJ2-3|.
CASSLFGAADTQYF
TGTGCCAGCAGTTTATTTGGGGCCGCAGATACGCAGTATTTT
>TRBV9|TRBD2|TRBJ2-3|once
CASSATSGDTQYF
TGTGCCAGCAGCGCGACTAGCGGAGATACGCAGTATTTT
>TRBV7-6|.|TRBJ2-7|.
CASSLEIVYEQYF
TGTGCCAGCAGCTTAGAAATAGTGTACGAGCAGTACTTC
>TRBV9|TRBD1|TRBJ2-3|.
CASSAGQGGGDTQYF
TGTGCCAGCAGCGCGGGACAGGGAGGAGGGGATACGCAGTATTTT
>TRBV9|.|TRBJ1-3|once
CASSVDYTGGNTIYF
TGTGCCAGCAGCGTAGACTACACTGGAGGAAACACCATATATTTT
>TRBV14|.|TRBJ2-4|.
CASSQDTEIAIQYF
TGTGCCAGCAGCCAAGATACAGAGATCGCCATTCAGTACTTC
>TRBV5-1|TRBD1|TRBJ1-5|.
CASSHGQGPNQPQHF
TGCGCCAGCAGCCATGGACAGGGGCCCAATCAGCCCCAGCATTTT
>TRBV18|.|TRBJ1-5|hyperexpanded
CASSPVAEYSNQPQHF
TGTGCCAGCTCACCGGTTGCGGAGTATAGCAATCAGCCCCAGCATTTT
>TRBV6-5|.|TRBJ1-1|.
CASSYRRVNTEAFF
TGTGCCAGCAGTTACCGCAGGGTGAACACTGAAGCTTTCTTT
>TRBV11-3|.|TRBJ2-1|few
CASSLDVSAVQDNEQFF
TGTGCCAGCAGCTTAGATGTATCAGCGGTTCAGGACAATGAGCAGTTCTTC
>TRBV6-5|.|TRBJ1-1|.
CASSPDRLNTEAFF
TGTGCCAGCAGTCCCGACAGGCTGAACACTGAAGCTTTCTTT
>TRBV6-1|TRBD2|TRBJ2-3|.
CASIGLAGGTDTQYF
TGTGCCAGCATTGGATTAGCGGGGGGCACAGATACGCAGTATTTT
>TRBV6-5|TRBD1|TRBJ2-7|once
CASSPTGTGEQYF
TGTGCCAGCAGTCCGACAGGGACGGGCGAGCAGTACTTC
>TRBV29-1|.|TRBJ2-2|few
CSVERSGENTGELFF
TGCAGCGTTGAGAGGTCCGGAGAGAACACCGGGGAGCTGTTTTTT
>TRBV28|TRBD2|TRBJ2-7|.
CASSVIAGGPGEQYF
TGTGCCAGCAGTGTTATAGCGGGGGGGCCTGGCGAGCAGTACTTC